These 8 T cell receptor beta chains came from one sample sequenced in a study of radiotherapy plus CTLA-4 blockade in lung cancer. Repertoires were generated with immunoSEQ multiplex PCR, while TCRdb's copy carries only in-frame clones and drops some. The sample holds 45,000 to 55,000 clones; about 72% are singletons and the top ten take roughly 11%. Material: peripheral blood, obtained from a patient treated with radiotherapy plus ipilimumab. Receptors originate from a human donor with non-small cell lung cancer who had stable disease on radiotherapy plus ipilimumab.

CDR3 sequence (DNA): TGTGCCAGCTCACCAGGCAGCACAGATACGCAGTATTTT. It encodes CASSPGSTDTQYF. The chain carries TRBV18 and TRBJ2-3; D gene ambiguous. Germline V gene data show CDR1 as KGHSH and CDR2 as LQKENI. Trimming removed 2 bases at V and 0 bases at J, with 3 bases between. CDR3 length: 13 amino acids.

The chain employs TRBV15 and TRBJ1-4; D perhaps matches TRBD1 (6 bases). There are 16 residues in the CDR3. The germline gives CDR1 LNHNV, CDR2 YYDKDF (reference sequence). Trimming stripped 1 base from V and 3 bases from J, with 12 bases between. Here the CDR3 DNA reads TGTGCCACCAGCAGAGGAGGACAGAAACCTAATGAAAAACTGTTTTTT. Translated, it gives CATSRGGQKPNEKLFF.

This chain joins TRBV6-5 and TRBJ1-5; D remains unclear. The CDR3 is 15 amino acids. Trimming cost V 0 bases and J 0 bases, with 6 bases left between them. Germline CDR1 and CDR2: MNHEY and SVGAGI. The CDR3 DNA is TGTGCCAGCAGTTACTCCAGGTATAGCAATCAGCCCCAGCATTTT. Translated: CASSYSRYSNQPQHF.

This rearrangement joins TRBV19 to TRBJ2-1; D gene uncertain. CDR1 is LNHDA, CDR2 SQIVND, per germline (reference sequence). The CDR3 has 13 amino acids. Trimming pared 7 bases from V and 4 bases from J, leaving 11 bases between. The CDR3: CASTPPGYNEQFF. The CDR3 nucleotides read TGTGCCAGTACCCCCCCAGGTTACAATGAGCAGTTCTTC.

This clone appeared a few times. This rearrangement joins TRBV4-3 to TRBJ1-1; D gene uncertain. Trimming took 2 bases from V and 0 from J, leaving 10 bases between them. This CDR3 comprises 15 residues. Looked up from germline, CDR1 is LGHNA and CDR2 is YSLEER. For the CDR3, the DNA is TGCGCCAGCAGCCAATTGGGAGAGATGAACACTGAAGCTTTCTTT. It yields the protein CASSQLGEMNTEAFF.

In this sample, this clone turned up a few times. The rearrangement links TRBV4-1 to TRBJ1-3, with D maybe TRBD1 (5 bases). CDR1 is MGHRA and CDR2 is YSYEKL in the germline V gene. There are 14 residues in the CDR3. V was pared by 0 bases and J by 5 bases, with 8 bases between. Here the CDR3 DNA reads TGCGCCAGCAGCCAAGAGGGACGGAGAAACACCATATATTTT. It specifies CASSQEGRRNTIYF.

V gene TRBV4-3 combines with J gene TRBJ1-5; D unclear. CDR3 length: 15 amino acids. Looked up from germline, CDR1 is LGHNA and CDR2 is YSLEER. Trimming pared 0 bases from V and 6 bases from J, leaving 12 bases between. CDR3 region: CASSQEKGKGQPQHF. CDR3 DNA sequence: TGCGCCAGCAGCCAAGAAAAAGGGAAAGGTCAGCCCCAGCATTTT.

The genes are TRBV18 and TRBJ2-2, with a possible D match to TRBD1 (5 bases). Germline CDR1 is KGHSH and CDR2 is LQKENI. This CDR3 has 14 amino acids. V was pared by 2 bases and J by 4 bases, with 8 bases between. The CDR3 nucleotides are TGTGCCAGCTCACCATTGGGGCTCACCGGGGAGCTGTTTTTT. Its protein product is CASSPLGLTGELFF.